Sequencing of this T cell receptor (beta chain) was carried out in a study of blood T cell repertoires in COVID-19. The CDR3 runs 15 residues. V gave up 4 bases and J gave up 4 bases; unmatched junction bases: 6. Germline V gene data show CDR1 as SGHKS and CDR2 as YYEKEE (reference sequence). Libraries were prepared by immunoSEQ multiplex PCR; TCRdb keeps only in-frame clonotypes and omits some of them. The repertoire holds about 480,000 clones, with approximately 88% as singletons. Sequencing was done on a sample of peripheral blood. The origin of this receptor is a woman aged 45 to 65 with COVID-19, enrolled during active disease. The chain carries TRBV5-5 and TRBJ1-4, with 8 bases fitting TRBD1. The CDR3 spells CASSGQTGDNEKLFF. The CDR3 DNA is TGTGCCAGCAGCGGCCAGACAGGGGATAATGAAAAACTGTTTTTT. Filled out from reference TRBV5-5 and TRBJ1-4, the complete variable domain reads DAGVTQSPTHLIKTRGQQVTLRCSPISGHKSVSWYQQVLGQGPQFIFQYYEKEERGRGNFPDRFSARQFPNYSSELNVNALLLGDSALYLCASSGQTGDNEKLFFGSGTQLSVL.